This T cell receptor (beta chain) was captured by sequencing in a study of blood T cell repertoires in COVID-19 (dated by TCRdb to between 2020 and 2021). Background for the entire study: Collaborator samples came from the United States, Italy and Spain and covered acute and convalescent phases of COVID-19. The material from the prospective study consisted of cDNA or gDNA derived from T cells, B-cell-depleted T cells, or PBMCs. Where HLA class I and class II types were available, the types were taken from metadata supplied by the sample provider, not from assay-based typing. Deeply sampled blood TCRbeta repertoires from subjects exposed to, actively infected with, or recovered from COVID-19 were included in the dataset. The repertoires were made available in a free public database intended to serve as a resource for research on the immune response to SARS-CoV-2. The sample metadata nearly always contained a de-identified subject ID, COVID-19 status, age in years and sex. Samples came from the ongoing ImmuneRACE study (first 160 participants) plus 1,254 subjects from 6 global collaborators. Study-wide findings and limitations: Clinical and demographic metadata were provided uncurated, with the amount varying by source and participant.

Each collaborating institution followed its own protocols to collect whole blood in K2EDTA tubes. Collaborator samples were shipped for TCRbeta analysis as frozen whole blood, isolated PBMCs, or DNA extracted from either sample type. A distance of 3 bases separates the germline ends of V and J, which lose 4 bases and 4 bases respectively. The CDR3 contains 11 residues, cysteine and phenylalanine counted. The DNA shown is the 33-base CDR3, in frame from base 1. CDR1 and CDR2 are drawn from the germline V gene (reference sequence): SGHNT, YYREEE. The immunoSEQ Assay, a bias-controlled multiplex PCR, was used to amplify TCRbeta CDR3 regions from genomic DNA. Under the source paper's analysis protocol: The number of nucleated cells in each sample was estimated from the amplification of reference gene primers within the assay. To quantify the absolute abundance of each unique TCRbeta CDR3 rearrangement, sequence reads were collapsed and filtered. For each sample, productive Simpson clonality was calculated as the square root of Simpson's diversity index over productive rearrangements. TCRdb holds this immuneACCESS table with in-frame rearrangements only. Some clones are missing; in checked studies, unresolved V genes explain under half, and the rest has no known cause. V and J calls and clone size follow that table, whereas D and trimming were derived from the DNA. For this sample the table gives roughly 160,000 clones, of which 80% to 90% were detected only once. Roughly 8.2% of the sample comes from the top ten.

Concerning this clone itself: The specificity of this receptor is unknown. Per-base quality was not reported, and no clone a single base away is much larger than it.

The sequenced sample consisted of peripheral blood. This sequence originates from a man aged 55 to 70 with acute or convalescent COVID-19. The rearranged segments are TRBV5-4 and TRBJ1-3, with an unclear D gene assignment. The DNA sequence is given as TGTGCCAGCAGCCAGGGAAACACCATATATTTT. Its protein product is CASSQGNTIYF. The full variable domain, with segments outside the CDR3 supplied by the reference TRBV5-4 and TRBJ1-3 proteins, appears as ETGVTQSPTHLIKTRGQQVTLRCSSQSGHNTVSWYQQALGQGPQFIFQYYREEENGRGNFPPRFSGLQFPNYSSELNVNALELDDSALYLCASSQGNTIYFGEGSWLTVV.